The sequence of this T cell receptor (beta chain) was determined in a study of blood T cell repertoires in COVID-19. In the original processing: Estimated nucleated cell counts came from reference gene primer amplification. Profiling relied on immunoSEQ multiplex PCR, and the TCRdb table lists in-frame clones only, not all of them. V and J calls and clone size are those listed in that table; D and trimming were worked out from the DNA. The sample lists a few hundred thousand clones; roughly nine tenths were seen once. The TCR comes from a woman in her thirties with COVID-19, enrolled during active disease. Sequences were obtained from peripheral blood.

CDR3 sequence: CASRVRGDNEQFF. Written as DNA, the CDR3 is TGTGCCAGCAGAGTGCGGGGGGACAATGAGCAGTTCTTC. The V and J genes are TRBV2 and TRBJ2-1; 8 nucleotides match TRBD2. The V gene's germline CDR1 is SNHLY and CDR2 FYNNEI. With V trimmed by 6 bases and J by 5 bases, 3 bases remained unmatched. This CDR3 contains 13 residues.